This T cell receptor (beta chain) was obtained from a study of control samples from healthy donors and cancer patients. Generated by immunoSEQ multiplex PCR, the TCRdb table keeps only in-frame clones and is missing some. The table includes about 110,000 clones, around 87% detected once. The CDR3 consists of 13 residues. Per germline, CDR1 LGHDT and CDR2 YNNKEL (reference sequence). Trimming removed 3 bases from V and 10 bases from J, with 12 bases in between. The sequence came from an older woman with lung cancer. Sequences were obtained from PBMCs. The chain combines TRBV3-1 (or the pseudogene TRBV3-2) with TRBJ1-4; a possible D gene is TRBD1 (5 bases). The CDR3 DNA reads as TGTGCCAGCAGCCAGGGGACTTGGGGAAAACTGTTTTTT. Its translation: CASSQGTWGKLFF.